This T cell receptor (beta chain) was documented in a study of T cells in Graves' hyperthyroidism and ophthalmopathy. Overall study results and limits: Peripheral blood also featured most of the thyroid clonotypes expanded above 0.001.

V was clipped by 0 bases and J by 6 bases; unmatched bases: 5. CDR1 is SGHRS and CDR2 is YFSETQ in the germline V gene. The CDR3 loop spans 14 amino acids. Diagnosis rested on symptoms, serum thyroxine and TRAb, thyroid ultrasound, and orbital computed tomography. Remarks on this clonotype: Its antigen is not known.

RNA transcripts were the template for amplifying TCR beta CDR3 regions. A first-round RT-PCR of the TCR CDR3 used the HTBI primer set. TCRdb passed the multiplex PCR reads through MiXCR, listing each CDR3 protein once. The sample lists 490,000 or so distinct CDR3 sequences, 22% occurring once. Source material: blood. The chain links TRBV5-1 to TRBJ1-1; the match to TRBD1 covers 7 bases. This sequence was found in a woman between 65 and 79 years old with Graves' ophthalmopathy. DNA for the CDR3: TGCGCCAGCAGCTTGGGACAGGGTAGGGCTGAAGCTTTCTTT. This gives the protein CASSLGQGRAEAFF. The whole variable domain, remainder taken from reference TRBV5-1 and TRBJ1-1, is KAGVTQTPRYLIKTRGQQVTLSCSPISGHRSVSWYQQTPGQGLQFLFEYFSETQRNKGNFPGRFSGRQFSNSRSEMNVSTLELGDSALYLCASSLGQGRAEAFFGQGTRLTVV.